These 15 T cell receptor beta chains originate from one sample sequenced in a study of cytomegalovirus exposure and HLA in healthy donors. A multiplex PCR was run with 60 Vbeta primers and 13 Jbeta primers. The data were produced by immunoSEQ multiplex PCR, yet TCRdb's version contains in-frame clones alone and is incomplete. The table has around 130,000 clones, roughly 84% seen once. Specimen: PBMCs. These receptors came from a woman between 18 and 29 years old in good health and CMV-seropositive.

The chain employs TRBV6-1 and TRBJ2-1; D is perhaps TRBD2 (6 bases). This CDR3 comprises 15 residues. Trimming removed 5 bases at V and 8 bases at J, with 19 bases between. Per germline, CDR1 MNHNS and CDR2 SASEGT. The CDR3 sequence: CASSHGGESFDEQFF. CDR3 DNA sequence: TGTGCCAGCAGTCATGGAGGGGAGTCGTTCGATGAGCAGTTCTTC.

The genes are TRBV10-3 and TRBJ1-4, with D hard to call. The CDR3 has 15 residues. Germline V gene lookup returns CDR1 ENHRY and CDR2 SYGVKD. V lost 6 bases to trimming and J lost 0 bases, with 11 bases between them. CDR3 residues: CAISAEIATNEKLFF. The CDR3 nucleotides are TGTGCCATCAGCGCTGAGATCGCAACTAATGAAAAACTGTTTTTT.

This chain uses TRBV18 with TRBJ2-1; no clear D. V was clipped by 0 bases and J by 8 bases, with 17 bases between them. This CDR3 has 16 amino acids. From germline, CDR1 is KGHSH and CDR2 LQKENI. The CDR3 sequence is CASSPPLATKRDEQFF. CDR3 coding DNA: TGTGCCAGCTCACCACCTTTGGCCACGAAGCGAGATGAGCAGTTCTTC.

This clone was found once. V and J are TRBV5-4 and TRBJ1-1; 8 nucleotides agree with TRBD1. V dropped 0 bases and J dropped 1; count of bases not matched to a gene: 2. From germline, CDR1 is SGHNT and CDR2 YYREEE (reference sequence). This CDR3 contains 15 residues. CDR3 amino acids: CASSLGGTGNTEAFF. CDR3 sequence (DNA): TGTGCCAGCAGCTTGGGGGGGACAGGGAACACTGAAGCTTTCTTT.

The chain couples TRBV10-3 to TRBJ2-6; a possible D gene is TRBD1 (5 bases). V was cut by 6 bases and J by 1 base, with 10 bases left in between. CDR1 is ENHRY, CDR2 SYGVKD, per germline. The CDR3 extends over 15 amino acids. In DNA form, the CDR3 reads TGTGCCATCAGGACACAGGCGTCTGGGGCCAACGTCCTGACTTTC. It encodes CAIRTQASGANVLTF.

The J gene is TRBJ2-5, the V gene TRBV6-4; 7 bases are a match to TRBD2. The germline CDR1 and CDR2 sequences are MRHNA and SNTAGT. CDR3 size: 13 residues. The V segment lost 9 bases and the J segment 1 base; nucleotides outside the gene matches: 5. Here the CDR3 DNA reads TGTGCCAGGGGGGGGACTCCCCAAGAGACCCAGTACTTC. It yields the protein CARGGTPQETQYF.

V is TRBV7-2 and J is TRBJ1-1; weak D call: TRBD1 (5 bases). Germline CDR1 is SGHTA and CDR2 is FQGNSA. The CDR3 runs 15 residues. Trimming removed 2 bases from V and 3 bases from J, with 13 bases in between. The CDR3 DNA is TGTGCCAGCAGCTTAACAGGACCCTCATACACTGAAGCTTTCTTT. This encodes CASSLTGPSYTEAFF.

This clone appeared a single time. The chain has TRBV10-3 and TRBJ2-7; maybe TRBD1 (5 bases). With 8 bases removed from V and 2 bases from J, the gap between germline ends came to 16 bases. The CDR3 covers 14 residues. CDR1 ENHRY and CDR2 SYGVKD come from the germline V gene. CDR3 DNA sequence: TGTGCCATCCCAAGACAGAATAACCCCTACGAGCAGTACTTC. Translated: CAIPRQNNPYEQYF.

This chain uses TRBV30 with TRBJ1-4, with no clear D. CDR1 and CDR2 (germline): GTSNPN, SVGIG (reference sequence). The CDR3 loop spans 15 amino acids. Between the trimmed V and J ends, which lost 2 bases and 5 bases, there was a span of 15 bases. CDR3 residues: CAWSPWEGRNEKLFF. CDR3 coding DNA: TGTGCCTGGAGTCCGTGGGAGGGCCGAAATGAAAAACTGTTTTTT.

This clone was observed a single time. The chain couples TRBV7-6 to TRBJ1-2, with 8 bases lining up with TRBD1. The germline V gene encodes CDR1 SGHVS and CDR2 FNYEAQ. The trim removed 1 base at V and 2 bases at J, leaving 6 bases unmatched. The CDR3 is made up of 16 amino acids. The CDR3 region has the DNA TGTGCCAGCAGCTTAGAGGCAGGGGGCTGGAACTATGGCTACACCTTC. Protein product: CASSLEAGGWNYGYTF. The entire variable domain, with the rest obtained from reference TRBV7-6 and TRBJ1-2, is as follows: GAGVSQSPRYKVTKRGQDVALRCDPISGHVSLYWYRQALGQGPEFLTYFNYEAQQDKSGLPNDRFSAERPEGSISTLTIQRTEQRDSAMYRCASSLEAGGWNYGYTFGSGTRLTVV.

This sequence joins TRBV7-3 and TRBJ2-3; TRBD2 might be the D (7 bases). The CDR3 runs 16 residues. Germline CDR1 reads SGHTA; CDR2 reads FQGTGA. Trimming pared 0 bases from V and 4 bases from J, leaving 14 bases between. CDR3 nucleotides: TGTGCCAGCAGCTTAACGTTTTGGGGGGGCTCAGATACGCAGTATTTT. Its protein is CASSLTFWGGSDTQYF. The whole variable domain, filled in from reference TRBV7-3 and TRBJ2-3, reads GAGVSQTPSNKVTEKGKYVELRCDPISGHTALYWYRQSLGQGPEFLIYFQGTGAADDSGLPNDRFFAVRPEGSVSTLKIQRTERGDSAVYLCASSLTFWGGSDTQYFGPGTRLTVL.

The chain uses TRBV16 and TRBJ1-2, with 9 bases matching TRBD1. CDR3 length: 16 residues. V dropped 4 bases and J dropped 2; count of bases not matched to a gene: 8. Germline-derived CDR1 and CDR2 are KGHSY and FQNENV. CDR3 bases: TGTGCCAGCAGCCCCCAGGTCGGACAGGGGAACTATGGCTACACCTTC. It codes for CASSPQVGQGNYGYTF.

The chain has TRBV7-6 and TRBJ2-7; TRBD2 is a possible D gene (7 bases). Germline V lookup: CDR1 SGHVS, CDR2 FNYEAQ. This CDR3 spans 14 amino acids. With 0 bases removed from V and 5 bases from J, the gap between germline ends came to 11 bases. CDR3 nucleotides: TGTGCCAGCAGCTTAGCTGCGGGGGCCGACGAGCAGTACTTC. Its protein is CASSLAAGADEQYF.

Of note for this clone: Relative to the germline gene, one junction end is altered; a read error may explain this. The chain carries TRBV6-6 and TRBJ2-7; TRBD2 aligns across 13 bases. This CDR3 has 16 residues. CDR1 MNHNY and CDR2 SVGAGI come from the germline V gene (reference sequence). In DNA form, the CDR3 reads TGTGCCAGCAGTTACGCCCGACTAGCGGGGGGCAACGCTGGGGACTTC. It is translated as CASSYARLAGGNAGDF.

The chain combines TRBV27 with TRBJ2-1, with a possible D match to TRBD2 (6 bases). The CDR3 length is 19 residues. Trimming removed 5 bases at V and 9 bases at J, with 32 bases between. From germline, CDR1 is MNHEY and CDR2 SMNVEV (reference sequence). The CDR3 here is CASSPYPLSGGVREGEQFF. DNA for the CDR3: TGTGCCAGCAGTCCATATCCGCTTAGTGGCGGGGTAAGAGAAGGTGAGCAGTTCTTC.